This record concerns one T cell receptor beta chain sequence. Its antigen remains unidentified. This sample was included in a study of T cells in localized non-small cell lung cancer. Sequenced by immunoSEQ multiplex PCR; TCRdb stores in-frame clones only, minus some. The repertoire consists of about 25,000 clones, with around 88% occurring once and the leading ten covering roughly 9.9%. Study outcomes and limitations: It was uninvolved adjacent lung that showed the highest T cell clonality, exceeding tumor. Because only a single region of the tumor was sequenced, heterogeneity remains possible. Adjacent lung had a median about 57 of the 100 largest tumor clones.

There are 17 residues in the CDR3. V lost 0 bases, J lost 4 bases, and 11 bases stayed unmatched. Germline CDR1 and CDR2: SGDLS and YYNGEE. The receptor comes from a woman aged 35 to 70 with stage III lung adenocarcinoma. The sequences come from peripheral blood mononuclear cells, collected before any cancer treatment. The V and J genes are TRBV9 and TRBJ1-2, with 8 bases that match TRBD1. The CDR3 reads CASSVESGGASIYGYTF. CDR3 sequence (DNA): TGTGCCAGCAGCGTAGAGTCAGGGGGCGCGAGCATCTATGGCTACACCTTC.